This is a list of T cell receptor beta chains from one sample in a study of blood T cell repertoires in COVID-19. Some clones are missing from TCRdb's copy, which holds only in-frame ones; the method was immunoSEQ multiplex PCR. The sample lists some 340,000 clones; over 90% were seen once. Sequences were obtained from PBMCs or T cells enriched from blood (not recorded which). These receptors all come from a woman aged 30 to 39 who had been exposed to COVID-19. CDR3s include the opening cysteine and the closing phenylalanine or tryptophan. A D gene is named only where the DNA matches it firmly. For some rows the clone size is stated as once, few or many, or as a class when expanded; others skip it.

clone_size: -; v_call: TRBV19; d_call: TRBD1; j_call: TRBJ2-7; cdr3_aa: CASSTGQGGYAQYF; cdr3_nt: TGTGCCAGTAGTACGGGACAGGGAGGGTACGCGCAGTACTTC
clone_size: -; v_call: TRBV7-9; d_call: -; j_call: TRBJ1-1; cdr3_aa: CASSPLGGGTEAFF; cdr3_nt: TGTGCCAGCAGCCCCCTCGGGGGTGGCACTGAAGCTTTCTTT
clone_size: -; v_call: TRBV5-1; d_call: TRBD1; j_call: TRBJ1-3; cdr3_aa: CASSERQGEGNTIYF; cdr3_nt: TGCGCCAGCAGCGAACGACAGGGTGAAGGAAACACCATATATTTT
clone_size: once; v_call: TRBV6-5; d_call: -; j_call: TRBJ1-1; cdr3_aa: CASRYDSSSLEAFF; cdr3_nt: TGTGCCAGCAGATACGACAGTTCAAGTCTTGAAGCTTTCTTT
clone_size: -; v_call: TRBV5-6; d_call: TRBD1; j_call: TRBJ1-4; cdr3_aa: CASSPDRGHEKEKLFF; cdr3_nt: TGTGCCAGCAGCCCGGACAGGGGGCACGAAAAGGAAAAACTGTTTTTT
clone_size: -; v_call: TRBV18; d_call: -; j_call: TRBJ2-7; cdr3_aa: CASSPVGQYEQYF; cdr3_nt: TGTGCCAGCTCACCAGTTGGACAGTACGAGCAGTACTTC
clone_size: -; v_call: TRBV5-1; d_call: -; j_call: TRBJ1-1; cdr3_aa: CASSLAGRPGAREAFF; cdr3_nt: TGCGCCAGCAGCTTGGCAGGGAGGCCGGGAGCCAGGGAAGCTTTCTTT
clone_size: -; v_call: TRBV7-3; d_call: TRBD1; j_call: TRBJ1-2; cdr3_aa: CASSLEGAQGYTF; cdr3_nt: TGTGCCAGCAGCTTAGAGGGGGCGCAAGGCTACACCTTC
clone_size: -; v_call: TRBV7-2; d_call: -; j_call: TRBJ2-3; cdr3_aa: CASSFGGYHTDTQYF; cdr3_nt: TGTGCCAGCAGCTTCGGGGGATACCACACAGATACGCAGTATTTT
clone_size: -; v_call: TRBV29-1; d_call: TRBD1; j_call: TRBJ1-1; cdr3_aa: CSVEGVPGQELNTEAFF; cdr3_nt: TGCAGCGTTGAGGGAGTCCCGGGACAGGAACTGAACACTGAAGCTTTCTTT
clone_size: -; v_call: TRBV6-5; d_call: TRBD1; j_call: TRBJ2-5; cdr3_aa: CASSYTGQVVETQYF; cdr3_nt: TGTGCCAGCAGTTACACGGGACAGGTCGTAGAGACCCAGTACTTC
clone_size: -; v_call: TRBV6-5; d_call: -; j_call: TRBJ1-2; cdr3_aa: CASSYFSGAPNYGYTF; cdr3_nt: TGTGCCAGCAGTTACTTCTCAGGGGCGCCCAACTATGGCTACACCTTC
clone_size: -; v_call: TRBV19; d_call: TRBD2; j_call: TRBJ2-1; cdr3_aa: CASSQGLAGGYNEQFF; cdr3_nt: TGTGCCAGTAGTCAGGGACTAGCGGGGGGCTACAATGAGCAGTTCTTC
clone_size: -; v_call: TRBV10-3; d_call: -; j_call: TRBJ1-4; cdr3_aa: CAISERGSEKLFF; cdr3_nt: TGTGCCATCAGTGAACGGGGAAGTGAAAAACTGTTTTTT
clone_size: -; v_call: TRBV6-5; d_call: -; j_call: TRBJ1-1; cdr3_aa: CASRPTDMARTEAFF; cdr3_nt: TGTGCCAGCAGACCCACGGACATGGCGAGAACTGAAGCTTTCTTT
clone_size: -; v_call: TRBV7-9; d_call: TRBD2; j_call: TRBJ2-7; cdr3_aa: CASSAASGGDYEQYF; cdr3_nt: TGTGCCAGCAGCGCCGCTAGCGGGGGAGACTACGAGCAGTACTTC
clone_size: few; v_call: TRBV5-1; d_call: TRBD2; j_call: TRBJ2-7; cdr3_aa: CASSRAGGGLNLLYEQYF; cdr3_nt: TGCGCCAGCAGTCGTGCCGGGGGAGGGCTCAACCTCCTATACGAGCAGTACTTC
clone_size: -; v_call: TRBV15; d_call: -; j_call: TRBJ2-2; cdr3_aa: CATSRVGRTFTGELFF; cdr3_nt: TGTGCCACCAGCAGAGTTGGGAGGACTTTTACCGGGGAGCTGTTTTTT
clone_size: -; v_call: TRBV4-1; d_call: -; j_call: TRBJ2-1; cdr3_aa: CASSLRDTTYNEQFF; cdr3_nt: TGCGCCAGCAGCCTCCGGGACACCACCTACAATGAGCAGTTCTTC
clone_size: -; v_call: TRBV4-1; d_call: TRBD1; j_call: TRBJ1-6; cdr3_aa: CASSPPGQGSNSPLHF; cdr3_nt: TGCGCCAGCAGCCCGCCGGGACAGGGGTCCAATTCACCCCTCCACTTT
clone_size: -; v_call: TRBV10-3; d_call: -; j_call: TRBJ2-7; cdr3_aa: CAISESPGYEQYF; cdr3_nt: TGTGCCATCAGTGAGTCTCCAGGGTACGAGCAGTACTTC
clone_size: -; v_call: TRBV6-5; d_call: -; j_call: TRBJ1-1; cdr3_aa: CASSYSIQKNTEAFF; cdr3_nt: TGTGCCAGCAGTTACTCGATACAAAAGAACACTGAAGCTTTCTTT
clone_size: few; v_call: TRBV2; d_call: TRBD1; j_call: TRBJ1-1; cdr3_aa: CATEEQGHLTEAFF; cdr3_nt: TGTGCCACCGAGGAACAGGGGCACTTGACTGAAGCTTTCTTT
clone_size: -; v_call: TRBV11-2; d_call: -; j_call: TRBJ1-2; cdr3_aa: CASSYHQGRNGYTF; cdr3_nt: TGTGCCAGCAGCTACCACCAGGGGCGGAATGGCTACACCTTC
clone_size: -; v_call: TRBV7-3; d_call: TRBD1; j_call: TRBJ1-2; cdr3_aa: CASSGTGTGGYTF; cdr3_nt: TGTGCCAGCAGCGGGACAGGGACGGGTGGCTACACCTTC
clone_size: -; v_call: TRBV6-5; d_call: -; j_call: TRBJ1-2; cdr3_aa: CASSATGPSYGYTF; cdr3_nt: TGTGCCAGCAGCGCCACCGGTCCCTCCTATGGCTACACCTTC
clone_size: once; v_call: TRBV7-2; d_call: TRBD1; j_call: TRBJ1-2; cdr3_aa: CASSLRRDRDTYGYTF; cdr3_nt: TGTGCCAGCAGCTTAAGAAGGGACAGGGATACCTATGGCTACACCTTC
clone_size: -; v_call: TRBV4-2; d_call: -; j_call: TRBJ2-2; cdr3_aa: CASSQESLYGQANTGELFF; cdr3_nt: TGTGCCAGCAGCCAAGAATCTCTCTATGGGCAGGCGAACACCGGGGAGCTGTTTTTT
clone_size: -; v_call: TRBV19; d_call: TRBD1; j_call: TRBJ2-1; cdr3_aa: CASSIVGTGTYNEQFF; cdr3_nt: TGTGCCAGTAGTATAGTTGGGACAGGGACCTACAATGAGCAGTTCTTC
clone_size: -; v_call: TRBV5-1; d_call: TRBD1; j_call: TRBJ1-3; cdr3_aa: CASSLAPQGVSGNTIYF; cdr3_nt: TGCGCCAGCAGCTTGGCCCCCCAGGGGGTATCTGGAAACACCATATATTTT
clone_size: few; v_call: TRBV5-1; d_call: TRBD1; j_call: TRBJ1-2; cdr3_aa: CASSLGTGANYGYTF; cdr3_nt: TGCGCCAGCAGCTTGGGGACAGGTGCTAACTATGGCTACACCTTC